The clone carrying this T cell receptor (beta chain) was counted a few times. As it was prepared, the TCRbeta library received unique molecular identifiers. TCRdb re-derived calls from the PCR reads in MiXCR, one entry per CDR3 protein. Of almost 600,000 distinct CDR3 sequences listed, 25% to 30% are singletons. This sample is drawn from a study of T-cell reconstitution after alpha-beta-depleted transplantation in children. The ends were cut back, 7 bases at V and 4 bases at J, with 7 bases in the middle. The germline V gene has CDR1 MNHEY and CDR2 SMNVEV (reference sequence). The CDR3 length is 12 residues.

This TCR was recovered from a boy under two years old with Wiskott-Aldrich syndrome, due to receive a stem cell transplant. The chain recombines TRBV27 with TRBJ1-4; no reliable D call. The specimen was PBMCs, collected before TCRalphabeta/CD19-depleted stem cell transplant. CDR3 bases: TGTGCCAGCAAGGACTATAATGAAAAACTGTTTTTT. It encodes CASKDYNEKLFF.